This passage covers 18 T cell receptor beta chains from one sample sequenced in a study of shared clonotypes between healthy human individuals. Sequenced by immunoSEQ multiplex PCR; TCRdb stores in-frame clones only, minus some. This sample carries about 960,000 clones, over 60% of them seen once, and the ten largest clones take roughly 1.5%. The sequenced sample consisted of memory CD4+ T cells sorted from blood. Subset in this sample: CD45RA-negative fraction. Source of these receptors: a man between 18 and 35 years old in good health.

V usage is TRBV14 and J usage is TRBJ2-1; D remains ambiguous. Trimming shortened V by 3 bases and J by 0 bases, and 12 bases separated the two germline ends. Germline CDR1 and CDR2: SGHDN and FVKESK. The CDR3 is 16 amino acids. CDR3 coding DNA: TGTGCCAGCAGCCAGACTGAATTTAGCTCCTACAATGAGCAGTTCTTC. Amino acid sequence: CASSQTEFSSYNEQFF.

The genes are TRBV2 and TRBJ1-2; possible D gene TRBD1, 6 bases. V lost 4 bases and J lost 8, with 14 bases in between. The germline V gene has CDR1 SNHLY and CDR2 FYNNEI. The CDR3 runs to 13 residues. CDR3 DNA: TGTGCCAGCAGTGTGGACAGTCTAGCGGGCTACACCTTC. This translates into CASSVDSLAGYTF. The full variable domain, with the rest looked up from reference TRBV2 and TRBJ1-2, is EPEVTQTPSHQVTQMGQEVILRCVPISNHLYFYWYRQILGQKVEFLVSFYNNEISEKSEIFDDQFSVERPDGSNFTLKIRSTKLEDSAMYFCASSVDSLAGYTFGSGTRLTVV.

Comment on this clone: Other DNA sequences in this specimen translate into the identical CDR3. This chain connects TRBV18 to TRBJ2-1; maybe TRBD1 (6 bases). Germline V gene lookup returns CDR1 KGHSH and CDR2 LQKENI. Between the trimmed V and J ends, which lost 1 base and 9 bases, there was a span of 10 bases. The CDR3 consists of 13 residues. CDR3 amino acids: CASSPQGDGEQFF. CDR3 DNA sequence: TGTGCCAGCTCACCACAGGGGGACGGTGAGCAGTTCTTC. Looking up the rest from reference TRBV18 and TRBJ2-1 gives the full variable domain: NAGVMQNPRHLVRRRGQEARLRCSPMKGHSHVYWYRQLPEEGLKFMVYLQKENIIDESGMPKERFSAEFPKEGPSILRIQQVVRGDSAAYFCASSPQGDGEQFFGPGTRLTVL.

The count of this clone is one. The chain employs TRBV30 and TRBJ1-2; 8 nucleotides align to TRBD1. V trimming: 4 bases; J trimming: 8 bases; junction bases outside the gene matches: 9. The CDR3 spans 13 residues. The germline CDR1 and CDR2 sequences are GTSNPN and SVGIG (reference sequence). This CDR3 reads CAWNRQGYRGYTF. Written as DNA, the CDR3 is TGTGCCTGGAATAGACAGGGGTATAGGGGCTACACCTTC.

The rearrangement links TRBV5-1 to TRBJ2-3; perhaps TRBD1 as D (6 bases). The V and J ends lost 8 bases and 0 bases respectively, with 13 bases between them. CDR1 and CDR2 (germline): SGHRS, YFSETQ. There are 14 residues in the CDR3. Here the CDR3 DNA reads TGCGCCAGTCACGGACAGCTGAGCACAGATACGCAGTATTTT. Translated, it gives CASHGQLSTDTQYF. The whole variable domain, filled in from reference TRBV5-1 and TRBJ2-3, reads KAGVTQTPRYLIKTRGQQVTLSCSPISGHRSVSWYQQTPGQGLQFLFEYFSETQRNKGNFPGRFSGRQFSNSRSEMNVSTLELGDSALYLCASHGQLSTDTQYFGPGTRLTVL.

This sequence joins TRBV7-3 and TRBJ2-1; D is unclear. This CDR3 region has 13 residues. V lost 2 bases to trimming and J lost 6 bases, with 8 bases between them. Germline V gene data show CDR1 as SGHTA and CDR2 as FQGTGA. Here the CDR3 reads CASSLQALNEQFF. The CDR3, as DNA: TGTGCCAGCAGCTTACAAGCTCTCAATGAGCAGTTCTTC.

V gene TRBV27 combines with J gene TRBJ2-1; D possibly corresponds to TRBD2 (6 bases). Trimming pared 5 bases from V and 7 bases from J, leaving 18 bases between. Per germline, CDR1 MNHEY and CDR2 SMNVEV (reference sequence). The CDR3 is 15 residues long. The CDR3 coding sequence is TGTGCCAGCAGTAGAAAGAGCGGGTCCGCAAATGAGCAGTTCTTC. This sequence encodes CASSRKSGSANEQFF.

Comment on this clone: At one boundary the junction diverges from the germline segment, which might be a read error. In DNA, the CDR3 is TGTGCTAGCAGCTTAGGAAGGTGGTTTGCGGGGGCACAAGAGACCCAGTACTTC. Its translation: CASSLGRWFAGAQETQYF. The chain is built from TRBV7-7 and TRBJ2-5; a possible D gene is TRBD2 (7 bases). The CDR3 totals 18 residues. CDR1 and CDR2 (germline): SSHAT, FNYEAQ (reference sequence).

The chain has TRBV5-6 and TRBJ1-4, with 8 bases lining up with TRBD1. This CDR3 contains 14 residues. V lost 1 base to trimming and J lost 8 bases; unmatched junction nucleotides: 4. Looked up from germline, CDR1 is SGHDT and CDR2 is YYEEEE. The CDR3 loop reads CASSLTGGGEKLFF. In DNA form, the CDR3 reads TGTGCCAGCAGCTTGACAGGGGGAGGAGAAAAACTGTTTTTT. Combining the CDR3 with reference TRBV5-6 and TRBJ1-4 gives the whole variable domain DAGVTQSPTHLIKTRGQQVTLRCSPKSGHDTVSWYQQALGQGPQFIFQYYEEEERQRGNFPDRFSGHQFPNYSSELNVNALLLGDSALYLCASSLTGGGEKLFFGSGTQLSVL.

The CDR3 sequence is CASKGVGTSNQPQHF. The CDR3 DNA reads TGTGCCAGTAAGGGGGTGGGGACGAGCAATCAGCCCCAGCATTTT. The chain combines TRBV19 with TRBJ1-5; possible D gene TRBD1, 6 bases. This CDR3 region has 15 residues. Germline CDR1 and CDR2: LNHDA and SQIVND (reference sequence). The V end lost 7 bases, the J end lost 1 base, and 14 bases lay between the germline ends.

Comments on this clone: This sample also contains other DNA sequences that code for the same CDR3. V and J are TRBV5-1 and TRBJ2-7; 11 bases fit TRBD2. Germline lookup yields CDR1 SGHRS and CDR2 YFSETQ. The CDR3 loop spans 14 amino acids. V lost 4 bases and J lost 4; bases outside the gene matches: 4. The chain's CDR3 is CASSPTSGSYEQYF. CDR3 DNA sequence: TGCGCCAGCAGCCCCACTAGCGGGAGTTACGAGCAGTACTTC.

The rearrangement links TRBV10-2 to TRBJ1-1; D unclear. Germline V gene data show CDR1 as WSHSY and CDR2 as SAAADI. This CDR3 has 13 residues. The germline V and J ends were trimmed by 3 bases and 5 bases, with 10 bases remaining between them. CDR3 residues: CASSEPGRTEAFF. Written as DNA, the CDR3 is TGCGCCAGCAGTGAACCGGGAAGGACTGAAGCTTTCTTT.

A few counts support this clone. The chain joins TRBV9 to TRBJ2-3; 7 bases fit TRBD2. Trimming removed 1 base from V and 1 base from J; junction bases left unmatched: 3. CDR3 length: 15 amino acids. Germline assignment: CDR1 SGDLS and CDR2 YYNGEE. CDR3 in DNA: TGTGCCAGCAGCGTAAATGCGGGAGGCACAGATACGCAGTATTTT. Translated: CASSVNAGGTDTQYF.

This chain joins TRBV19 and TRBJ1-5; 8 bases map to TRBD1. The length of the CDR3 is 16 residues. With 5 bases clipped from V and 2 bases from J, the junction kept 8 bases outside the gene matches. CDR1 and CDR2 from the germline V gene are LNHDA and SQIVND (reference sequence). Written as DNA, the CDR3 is TGTGCCAGTAGTGTTGACAGGGGAAGGGGCAATCAGCCCCAGCATTTT. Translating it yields CASSVDRGRGNQPQHF. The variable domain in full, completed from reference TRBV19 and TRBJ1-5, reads DGGITQSPKYLFRKEGQNVTLSCEQNLNHDAMYWYRQDPGQGLRLIYYSQIVNDFQKGDIAEGYSVSREKKESFPLTVTSAQKNPTAFYLCASSVDRGRGNQPQHFGDGTRLSIL.

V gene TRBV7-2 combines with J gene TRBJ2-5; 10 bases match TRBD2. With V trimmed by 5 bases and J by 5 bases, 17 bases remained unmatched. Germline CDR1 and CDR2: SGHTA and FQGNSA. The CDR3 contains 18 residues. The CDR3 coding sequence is TGTGCCAGCAGCAGAGGCGTCCCCGTGGGACTAGCGAGGGAGACCCAGTACTTC. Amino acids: CASSRGVPVGLARETQYF.

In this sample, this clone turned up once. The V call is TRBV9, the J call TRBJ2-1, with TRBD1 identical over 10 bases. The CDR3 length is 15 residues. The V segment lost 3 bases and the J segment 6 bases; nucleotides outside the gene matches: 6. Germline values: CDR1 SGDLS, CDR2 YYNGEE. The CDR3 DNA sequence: TGTGCCAGCAGCGCCCGGGACAGGGGCGGCAATGAGCAGTTCTTC. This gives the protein CASSARDRGGNEQFF. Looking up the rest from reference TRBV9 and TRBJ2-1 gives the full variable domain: DSGVTQTPKHLITATGQRVTLRCSPRSGDLSVYWYQQSLDQGLQFLIQYYNGEERAKGNILERFSAQQFPDLHSELNLSSLELGDSALYFCASSARDRGGNEQFFGPGTRLTVL.

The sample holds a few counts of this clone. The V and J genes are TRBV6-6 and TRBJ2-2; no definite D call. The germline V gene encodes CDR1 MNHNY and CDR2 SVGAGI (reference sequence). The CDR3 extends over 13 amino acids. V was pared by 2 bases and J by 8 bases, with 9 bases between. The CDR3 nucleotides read TGTGCCAGCAGTTACGACGGGTTTGGGGAGCTGTTTTTT. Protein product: CASSYDGFGELFF.

CDR3 bases: TGCGCCAGCAGTGAGTCTCCAGGCCCTACGCAGTATTTT. Translation gives CASSESPGPTQYF. The chain couples TRBV10-1 to TRBJ2-3, with unresolved D. The CDR3 is 13 residues long. The V gene lost 0 bases and the J gene lost 8 bases, with 9 bases spanning the gap. Germline-derived CDR1 and CDR2 are WNHNN and SYGVQD (reference sequence).